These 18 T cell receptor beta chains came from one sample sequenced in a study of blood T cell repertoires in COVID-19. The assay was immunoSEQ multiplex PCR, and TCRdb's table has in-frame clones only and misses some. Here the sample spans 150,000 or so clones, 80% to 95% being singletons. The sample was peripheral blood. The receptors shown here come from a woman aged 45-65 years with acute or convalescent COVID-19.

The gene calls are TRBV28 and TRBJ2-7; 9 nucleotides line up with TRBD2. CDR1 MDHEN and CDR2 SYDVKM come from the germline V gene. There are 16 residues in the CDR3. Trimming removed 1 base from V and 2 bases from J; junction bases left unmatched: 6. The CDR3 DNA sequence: TGTGCCAGCAGTTTATTGGCTAGCGGGAACCCCTACGAGCAGTACTTC. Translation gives CASSLLASGNPYEQYF.

This chain's CDR3 is CSASLQGAGYTF. Here the CDR3 DNA reads TGCAGTGCTAGTCTCCAGGGGGCTGGCTACACCTTC. This chain links TRBV20-1 with TRBJ1-2; 8 nucleotides agree with TRBD1. In germline, CDR1 is DFQATT, CDR2 SNEGSKA (reference sequence). Trimming took 3 bases from V and 7 from J; bases not matched to a gene: 4. The CDR3 has 12 residues.

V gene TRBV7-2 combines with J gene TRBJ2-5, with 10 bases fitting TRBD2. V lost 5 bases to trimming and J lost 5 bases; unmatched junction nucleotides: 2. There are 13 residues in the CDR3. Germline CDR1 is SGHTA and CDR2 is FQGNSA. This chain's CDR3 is CASSGGLAETQYF. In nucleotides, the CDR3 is TGTGCCAGCAGCGGGGGACTAGCGGAGACCCAGTACTTC.

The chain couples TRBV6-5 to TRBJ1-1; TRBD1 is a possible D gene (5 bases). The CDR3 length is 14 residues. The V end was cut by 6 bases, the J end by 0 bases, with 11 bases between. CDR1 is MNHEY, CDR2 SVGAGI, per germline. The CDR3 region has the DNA TGTGCCAGCAGCCCGGGACTCTTGAACACTGAAGCTTTCTTT. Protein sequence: CASSPGLLNTEAFF.

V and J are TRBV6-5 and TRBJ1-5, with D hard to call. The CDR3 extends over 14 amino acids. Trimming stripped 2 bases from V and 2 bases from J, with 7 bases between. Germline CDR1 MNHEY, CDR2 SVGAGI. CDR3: CASSYQSGNQPQHF. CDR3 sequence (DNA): TGTGCCAGCAGTTACCAGTCAGGCAATCAGCCCCAGCATTTT.

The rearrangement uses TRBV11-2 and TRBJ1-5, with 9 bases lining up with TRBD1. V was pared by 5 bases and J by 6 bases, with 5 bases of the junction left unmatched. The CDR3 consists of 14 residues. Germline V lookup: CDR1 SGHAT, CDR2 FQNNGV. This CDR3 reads CASSETGGSQPQHF. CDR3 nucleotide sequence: TGTGCCAGCAGCGAGACAGGGGGAAGTCAGCCCCAGCATTTT.

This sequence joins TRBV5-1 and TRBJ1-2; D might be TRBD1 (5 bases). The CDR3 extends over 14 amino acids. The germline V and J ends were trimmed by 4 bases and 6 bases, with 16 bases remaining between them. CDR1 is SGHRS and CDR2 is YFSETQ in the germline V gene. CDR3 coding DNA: TGCGCCAGCAGCACCTACCAGGGCGCGGATGGCTACACCTTC. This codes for CASSTYQGADGYTF.

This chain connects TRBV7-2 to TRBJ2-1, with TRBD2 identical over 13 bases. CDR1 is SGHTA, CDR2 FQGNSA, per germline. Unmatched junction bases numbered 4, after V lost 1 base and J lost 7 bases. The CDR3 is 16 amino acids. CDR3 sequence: CASSLDRLAGGNEQFF. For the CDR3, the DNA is TGTGCCAGCAGCTTAGACAGACTAGCGGGAGGAAATGAGCAGTTCTTC.

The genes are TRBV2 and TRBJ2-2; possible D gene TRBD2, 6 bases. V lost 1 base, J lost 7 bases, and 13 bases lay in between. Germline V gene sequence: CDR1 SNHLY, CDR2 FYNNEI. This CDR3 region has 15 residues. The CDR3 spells CASSEVGGFGGELFF. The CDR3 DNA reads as TGTGCCAGCAGTGAAGTGGGGGGTTTTGGCGGGGAGCTGTTTTTT.

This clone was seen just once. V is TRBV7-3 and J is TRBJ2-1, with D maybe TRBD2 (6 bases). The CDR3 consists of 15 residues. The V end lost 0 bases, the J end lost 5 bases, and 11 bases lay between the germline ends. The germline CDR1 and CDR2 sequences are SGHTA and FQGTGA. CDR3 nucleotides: TGTGCCAGCAGCTTAACGGGAGGTACTAACAATGAGCAGTTCTTC. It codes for CASSLTGGTNNEQFF.

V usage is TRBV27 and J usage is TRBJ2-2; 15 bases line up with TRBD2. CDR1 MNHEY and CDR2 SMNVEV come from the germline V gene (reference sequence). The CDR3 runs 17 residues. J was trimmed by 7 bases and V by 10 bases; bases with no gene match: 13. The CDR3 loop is CATIGTSGRSRSGELFF. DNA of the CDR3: TGTGCCACCATTGGGACTAGCGGGAGGTCTCGAAGCGGGGAGCTGTTTTTT.

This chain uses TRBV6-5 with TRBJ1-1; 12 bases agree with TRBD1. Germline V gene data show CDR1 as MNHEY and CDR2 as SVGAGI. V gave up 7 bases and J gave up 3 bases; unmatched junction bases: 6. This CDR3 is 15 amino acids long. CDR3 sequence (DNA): TGTGCCAGCATCCTCGGGACAGGGGGCTACACTGAAGCTTTCTTT. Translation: CASILGTGGYTEAFF.

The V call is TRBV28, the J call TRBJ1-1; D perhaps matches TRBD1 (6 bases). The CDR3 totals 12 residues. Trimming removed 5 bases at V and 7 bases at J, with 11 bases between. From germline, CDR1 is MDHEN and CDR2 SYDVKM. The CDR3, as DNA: TGTGCCAGCAGTGAGGGGGTTTTTGAAGCTTTCTTT. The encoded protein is CASSEGVFEAFF.

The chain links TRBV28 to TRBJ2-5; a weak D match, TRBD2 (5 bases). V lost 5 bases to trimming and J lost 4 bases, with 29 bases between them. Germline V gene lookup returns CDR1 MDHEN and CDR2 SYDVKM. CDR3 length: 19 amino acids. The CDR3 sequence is CASSQRGLQHHTWGETQYF. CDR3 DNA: TGTGCCAGCAGTCAACGAGGACTGCAACACCATACCTGGGGAGAGACCCAGTACTTC. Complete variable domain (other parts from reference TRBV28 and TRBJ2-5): DVKVTQSSRYLVKRTGEKVFLECVQDMDHENMFWYRQDPGLGLRLIYFSYDVKMKEKGDIPEGYSVSREKKERFSLILESASTNQTSMYLCASSQRGLQHHTWGETQYFGPGTRLLVL.

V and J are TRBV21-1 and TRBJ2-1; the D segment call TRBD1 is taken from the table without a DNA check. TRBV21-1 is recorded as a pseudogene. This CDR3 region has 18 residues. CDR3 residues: CASSKLLTGRGFNNEQFF. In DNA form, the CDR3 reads TGTGCCAGCAGCAAACTCCTCACAGGGAGAGGGTTTAACAATGAGCAGTTCTTC.

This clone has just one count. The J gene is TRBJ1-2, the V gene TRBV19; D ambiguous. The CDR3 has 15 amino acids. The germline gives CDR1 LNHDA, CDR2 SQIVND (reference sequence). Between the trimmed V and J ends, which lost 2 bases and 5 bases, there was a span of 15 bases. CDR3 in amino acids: CASSILGSSLYGYTF. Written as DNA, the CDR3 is TGTGCCAGTAGTATATTGGGCAGCTCTTTGTATGGCTACACCTTC.

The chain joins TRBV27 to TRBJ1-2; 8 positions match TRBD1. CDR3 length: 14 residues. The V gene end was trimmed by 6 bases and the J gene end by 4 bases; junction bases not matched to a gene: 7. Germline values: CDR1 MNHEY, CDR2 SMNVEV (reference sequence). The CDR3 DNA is TGTGCCAGCAGCCTGACAGGGGTTGGCTATGGCTACACCTTC. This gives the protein CASSLTGVGYGYTF.

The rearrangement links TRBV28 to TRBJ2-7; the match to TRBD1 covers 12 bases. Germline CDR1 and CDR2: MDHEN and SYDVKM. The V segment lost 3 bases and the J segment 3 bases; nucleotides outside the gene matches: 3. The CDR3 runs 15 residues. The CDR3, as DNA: TGTGCCAGCAGTTTGGGACAGGGGGCGGGCTACGAGCAGTACTTC. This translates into CASSLGQGAGYEQYF.